The TCR beta chain under discussion was sequenced for a study of CXCR3-negative and CXCR3-positive naive CD8 T cells. Whole-study context: Per library, roughly 1.4 +/- 0.3 million reads; roughly 130 million TRB reads overall.

The CDR3 contains 14 residues. In germline, CDR1 is SGHTA, CDR2 FQGNSA. The libraries of TRB cDNA were prepared using 5' RACE with UMI labels. TCRdb re-called the 5' RACE reads and gives one entry per CDR3 protein, without DNA. Listed are a few thousand distinct CDR3 sequences; around 2.5% falls within the top ten. Measured by frequency, this clonotype is medium-sized. Its antigen is undetermined. Whole-study results and caveats: More hydrophobic TRB CDR3s occurred in CXCR3-positive than in CXCR3-negative naive cells.

This sequence joins TRBV7-2 and TRBJ1-6; the TRBD1 assignment by TCRdb is unverifiable without DNA. This sequence originates from a human donor in good health. Some clones in this sample may be carry-over from other donors' samples. What was sequenced was naive CXCR3+ CD8+ T cells from blood. This sample's subset: CD45RO-CCR7+CD27+CD95- naive CD8+ T cells expressing CXCR3 (TNR3+). The CDR3 here is CASASRQGVSPLHF. Using reference TRBV7-2 and TRBJ1-6 for the parts outside the CDR3, the full variable domain is GAGVSQSPSNKVTEKGKDVELRCDPISGHTALYWYRQSLGQGLEFLIYFQGNSAPDKSGLPSDRFSAERTGGSVSTLTIQRTQQEDSAVYLCASASRQGVSPLHFGNGTRLTVT.